The clone carrying this T cell receptor (beta chain) was picked up a small number of times. PCR was performed a second time for roughly 7 to 12 cycles using a sample-barcoded 5' primer and a J-beta primer mix. Carrying 12 random nucleotides, a template-switch adaptor labeled each individual cDNA molecule. TCRdb itself ran the 5' RACE reads through MiXCR, one entry per CDR3 protein. The sample has 700,000 to 850,000 distinct CDR3 sequences; around 36% are singletons. V shed 6 bases and J 1 base; nucleotides not matched to a gene: 7. The CDR3 is made up of 16 amino acids. CDR1 is MDHEN and CDR2 is SYDVKM in the germline V gene. The data were taken from a study of blood T cells in healthy people across ages.

The genes are TRBV28 and TRBJ2-4; TRBD2 agrees at 9 bases. This receptor was taken from a man aged 18 to 29 in good health. The sample consisted of blood. For the CDR3, the DNA is TGTGCCAGCAGCCGCGGGGGGGCGAGGGCCAAAAACATTCAGTACTTC. Translated, it gives CASSRGGARAKNIQYF.